This paragraph reports one TCR beta chain. This entry belongs to a study of blood T cell repertoires in COVID-19. The wider study: COVID-19 samples, acute and convalescent, were from the United States, Italy and Spain. The analysed material was cDNA or gDNA that came from T cells, B-cell-depleted T cells, or PBMCs.

In the authors' workflow: Reference gene primers were amplified, and this amplification served to estimate nucleated cell counts. Repertoires were generated with immunoSEQ multiplex PCR, while TCRdb's copy carries only in-frame clones and drops some. The V and J calls and the clone size are those of that table, but D and trimming were determined from the DNA. The sample holds approximately 180,000 clones; 75% to 90% are singletons and the top ten take around 3%. Deletions cut 4 bases from V and 0 bases from J, with 13 bases between. Germline V gene data show CDR1 as MNHNY and CDR2 as SVGAGI (reference sequence). The length of the CDR3 is 16 residues.

The sequence was obtained from a man between 60 and 70 years old with acute or convalescent COVID-19. The rearrangement joins TRBV6-6 to TRBJ1-3; D call uncertain. The sequencing sample was made of peripheral blood. Here the CDR3 reads CASSFMSPSSGNTIYF. CDR3 nucleotides: TGTGCCAGCAGTTTTATGTCACCGAGCTCTGGAAACACCATATATTTT.